This TCR beta chain is from a study of T-cell memory formation after mild COVID-19. Study results and caveats: Among clones contracting day 15 to 85, CD4/CD8 was balanced, whereas later expanders leaned CD4+. Clones that contracted clustered mainly in CM and EM if CD4+ and in EMRA if CD8+.

This CDR3 contains 15 residues. Per the germline V gene, CDR1 is SEHNR and CDR2 is FQNEAQ (reference sequence). Trimming removed 5 bases from V and 2 bases from J, with 15 bases in between. Regarding this clonotype: Its specificity is not known.

Constant-segment primers served in 5'RACE that generated TCR alpha and TCR beta cDNA libraries bearing sample barcodes and UMIs. Via MiXCR, TCRdb re-called the 5' RACE reads, giving one row per CDR3 protein. The sample gives 250,000 to 300,000 distinct CDR3 sequences, about 17% of which show up once; approximately 23% is in the top ten. The chain is built from TRBV7-9 and TRBJ1-2, with D perhaps TRBD1 (5 bases). Input material: PBMCs or a T cell subset sorted from them (not recorded which). The TCR sequence derives from a man in his late teens or twenties who had mild COVID-19 (a few samples of this study predate the infection). Cell type and time point are not known. The DNA of the CDR3 is TGTGCCAGCAGCGATTTAACAGGACCCAACTATGGCTACACCTTC. Amino acid sequence: CASSDLTGPNYGYTF.